Sequencing of this T cell receptor beta chain was carried out in a study of blood T cell repertoires in COVID-19. About the study: The United States, Italy and Spain were the sources of the acute and convalescent COVID-19 samples.

CDR1 and CDR2 (germline): SGHTA, FQGNSA. The CDR3 runs 13 residues. V dropped 0 bases and J dropped 5 bases, with 7 bases sitting between them. Method: immunoSEQ multiplex PCR; TCRdb's copy keeps in-frame clones and lacks some. The data hold about 410,000 clones, with over 75% observed a single time. The chain has TRBV7-2 and TRBJ2-5; D not certain. The sequence derives from a woman aged 35 to 49 with COVID-19, enrolled during active disease. Sequencing input: peripheral blood. DNA for the CDR3: TGTGCCAGCAGCTTAGCTAGCCAGGAGACCCAGTACTTC. Amino acids: CASSLASQETQYF.